These 18 T cell receptor beta chains were sequenced from one sample in a study of CD8 T cells in ankylosing spondylitis. TCRdb reprocessed the 5' RACE reads with MiXCR, giving one entry per CDR3 protein. The sample shows roughly 190,000 distinct CDR3 sequences, roughly 12% of them seen only once. Sequencing used blood, either unsorted or a sorted T cell fraction (not recorded which). Every receptor here comes from a male donor with ankylosing spondylitis or in good health (not recorded which).

V gene TRBV5-1 combines with J gene TRBJ2-1, with 13 bases lining up with TRBD2. V trimming: 2 bases; J trimming: 10 bases; junction bases outside the gene matches: 12. In germline, CDR1 is SGHRS, CDR2 YFSETQ. CDR3 length equals 17 residues. The CDR3: CASSFSLAGGTLGEQFF. The DNA for the CDR3 is TGCGCCAGCAGCTTTTCACTAGCGGGAGGGACCTTGGGGGAGCAGTTCTTC. The entire variable domain, with the rest obtained from reference TRBV5-1 and TRBJ2-1, is as follows: KAGVTQTPRYLIKTRGQQVTLSCSPISGHRSVSWYQQTPGQGLQFLFEYFSETQRNKGNFPGRFSGRQFSNSRSEMNVSTLELGDSALYLCASSFSLAGGTLGEQFFGPGTRLTVL.

This clonotype was picked up a small number of times. This chain connects TRBV27 to TRBJ1-6; D gene uncertain. The CDR3 consists of 14 residues. V was pared by 3 bases and J by 7 bases, with 10 bases between. Per germline, CDR1 MNHEY and CDR2 SMNVEV (reference sequence). CDR3 DNA: TGTGCCAGCAGTTTGGAGGGATGGAATTCACCCCTCCACTTT. Residues: CASSLEGWNSPLHF.

V and J are TRBV25-1 and TRBJ1-1; a weak D match, TRBD1 (5 bases). This CDR3 has 15 residues. Germline V lookup: CDR1 MGHDK, CDR2 SYGVNS. V lost 4 bases and J lost 3, with 15 bases in between. CDR3: CASSGDSLGDTEAFF. The DNA for the CDR3 is TGTGCCAGCAGTGGGGACTCCCTTGGGGACACTGAAGCTTTCTTT.

This clonotype appeared many times. This rearrangement joins TRBV5-1 to TRBJ2-1; TRBD2 is a possible D gene (7 bases). The CDR3 loop spans 14 amino acids. V gave up 0 bases and J gave up 7 bases, with 11 bases separating them. Germline V gene sequence: CDR1 SGHRS, CDR2 YFSETQ. The CDR3 DNA follows: TGCGCCAGCAGCTTGGTGGGGGGGCCTAATGAGCAGTTCTTC. Encoded protein: CASSLVGGPNEQFF.

This clonotype was seen only a few times. The chain has TRBV20-1 and TRBJ1-5, with 8 bases that match TRBD1. The V segment lost 0 bases and the J segment 4 bases; nucleotides outside the gene matches: 11. The CDR3 extends over 17 amino acids. Germline V CDR1 and CDR2: DFQATT, SNEGSKA (reference sequence). The CDR3: CSARDSAGTGYNQPQHF. As DNA, the CDR3 is TGCAGTGCTAGAGACAGCGCCGGGACAGGTTATAATCAGCCCCAGCATTTT.

This clonotype has just a few counts. CDR3 loop: CASSIAGGTAAGGYTF. The CDR3 nucleotides are TGTGCCAGTAGTATCGCCGGAGGGACTGCGGCCGGGGGCTACACCTTC. V usage is TRBV19 and J usage is TRBJ1-2, with a weak D call TRBD1 (5 bases). Germline lookup yields CDR1 LNHDA and CDR2 SQIVND (reference sequence). The CDR3 contains 16 residues. V lost 3 bases and J lost 8, with 22 bases in between.

This clonotype was detected many times. This rearrangement joins TRBV12-3 or TRBV12-4 to TRBJ1-1; 10 bases map to TRBD1. Trimming at V came to 3 bases and at J to 4 bases, leaving 2 bases not matched to a gene. This CDR3 region has 14 residues. CDR3 nucleotides: TGTGCCAGCAGTTTGGACAGGGGGAGCACTGAAGCTTTCTTT. It specifies CASSLDRGSTEAFF.

This clonotype has only a few counts. The rearrangement links TRBV12-3 or TRBV12-4 to TRBJ2-7; 8 bases align to TRBD1. CDR3 length: 14 residues. V was pared by 7 bases and J by 3 bases, with 8 bases of the junction left unmatched. CDR3 sequence reads: CASMPPGQVYEQYF. CDR3 nucleotide sequence: TGTGCCAGCATGCCCCCGGGACAGGTCTACGAGCAGTACTTC.

The chain is built from TRBV12-3 or TRBV12-4 and TRBJ1-5, with 7 bases matching TRBD1. The CDR3 is made up of 13 amino acids. After removal of 6 bases from V and 7 bases from J, the junction contained 6 bases not matched to a gene. The CDR3 here is CASRGDSGQPQHF. The CDR3 DNA sequence: TGTGCCAGCAGGGGGGACAGCGGGCAGCCCCAGCATTTT.

The rearrangement links TRBV7-6 to TRBJ2-7, with 8 bases that match TRBD1. V gave up 3 bases and J gave up 3 bases; unmatched junction bases: 4. Germline CDR1 is SGHVS and CDR2 is FNYEAQ. The CDR3 has 14 amino acids. The CDR3 coding sequence is TGTGCCAGCAGCTTGACAGGGGAATTCTACGAGCAGTACTTC. This sequence encodes CASSLTGEFYEQYF.

This clonotype was observed a handful of times. The V and J genes are TRBV5-6 and TRBJ2-7; 7 positions agree with TRBD1. CDR3 length: 16 amino acids. V was pared by 5 bases and J by 3 bases, with 14 bases of the junction left unmatched. CDR1 and CDR2 (germline): SGHDT, YYEEEE. CDR3 sequence: CASSSSETGKVYEQYF. CDR3 DNA sequence: TGTGCCAGCAGTTCCTCCGAGACAGGGAAAGTCTACGAGCAGTACTTC.

A few counts support this clonotype. The chain joins TRBV27 to TRBJ1-5; 7 bases line up with TRBD1. The length of the CDR3 is 14 residues. The ends lost 6 bases at V and 9 bases at J; junction bases unmatched: 11. Germline CDR1 is MNHEY and CDR2 is SMNVEV (reference sequence). The CDR3 DNA follows: TGTGCCAGCAGCTTCGGACAGGCGGTGGGGCCCCAGCATTTT. It translates to CASSFGQAVGPQHF.

This sequence joins TRBV6-5 and TRBJ1-2; D not certain. V was pared by 2 bases and J by 2 bases, with 15 bases between. The CDR3 has 16 amino acids. Germline V gives CDR1 MNHEY, CDR2 SVGAGI. The CDR3 is CASSYKPLVNNYGYTF. As DNA, the CDR3 is TGTGCCAGCAGTTACAAACCTCTGGTGAACAACTATGGCTACACCTTC.

This chain connects TRBV7-9 to TRBJ2-7; possibly TRBD1 for D (5 bases). The CDR3 runs to 15 residues. CDR1 is SEHNR, CDR2 FQNEAQ, per germline (reference sequence). V lost 1 base and J lost 5, with 15 bases in between. CDR3 sequence reads: CASSLGRQGSDEQYF. The CDR3 DNA is TGTGCCAGCAGCTTAGGACGGCAGGGCTCGGACGAGCAGTACTTC.

There are a few counts of this clonotype. CDR3 region: CASSLGWVRDNEQFF. CDR3 in DNA: TGTGCCAGCAGTTTAGGGTGGGTTAGGGACAATGAGCAGTTCTTC. The genes are TRBV12-3 or TRBV12-4 and TRBJ2-1; D gene unclear. CDR3 length: 15 residues. V lost 1 base and J lost 5, with 12 bases in between.

The chain couples TRBV18 to TRBJ1-1, with D possibly being TRBD1 (6 bases). V was clipped by 3 bases and J by 1 base, with 9 bases between them. There are 14 residues in the CDR3. Germline loops: CDR1 KGHSH, CDR2 LQKENI. The CDR3 is CASSPPDRNTEAFF. CDR3 DNA: TGTGCCAGCTCACCGCCGGACAGGAACACTGAAGCTTTCTTT.

The chain combines TRBV6-1 with TRBJ2-1, with 11 bases identical to TRBD2. CDR3 length equals 17 residues. J lost 6 bases, V lost 4 bases, and 11 bases had no gene match. Germline CDR1 and CDR2: MNHNS and SASEGT. This CDR3 reads CASSGHSGRAEVNEQFF. As DNA, the CDR3 is TGTGCCAGCAGTGGTCATAGCGGGAGGGCCGAAGTCAATGAGCAGTTCTTC.

The rearrangement links TRBV20-1 to TRBJ2-1; D is possibly TRBD2 (6 bases). CDR3 size: 16 residues. CDR1 DFQATT and CDR2 SNEGSKA come from the germline V gene (reference sequence). Trimming took off 0 bases at V and 2 bases at J, with 14 bases between the two ends. The CDR3: CSARDRAGSAYNEQFF. The CDR3 DNA follows: TGCAGTGCTAGAGATAGGGCCGGGAGTGCCTACAATGAGCAGTTCTTC.